The sequence of this T cell receptor beta chain was determined in a study of brain metastases from non-small cell lung cancer. Study conclusions and caveats: Paired brain metastases and primary tumors largely shared TCR repertoires.

The V gene lost 4 bases and the J gene lost 4 bases, with 13 bases spanning the gap. The germline CDR1 and CDR2 sequences are LGHDT and YNNKEL (reference sequence). The CDR3 runs 14 residues. Regarding this clone: Its antigen remains unidentified.

Repertoires were generated with immunoSEQ multiplex PCR, while TCRdb's copy carries only in-frame clones and drops some. The sample consists of some 6,000 clones, roughly 80% of them appearing once. The chain has TRBV3-1 (or the pseudogene TRBV3-2) and TRBJ1-2; D unclear. Source material: primary lung tumor tissue. This TCR was sampled from a donor at least 40 years old with non-small cell lung cancer. CDR3 amino acids: CASSLTIWSYGYTF. In DNA, the CDR3 is TGTGCCAGCAGCCTAACTATCTGGAGCTATGGCTACACCTTC.